The entry that follows covers one TCR beta chain sequence. The sample belongs to a study of blood T cell repertoires in COVID-19. Study overall: Whether acute or convalescent, the COVID-19 samples came from the United States, Italy and Spain. Sources were T cells, B-cell-depleted T cells, or PBMCs; the material itself was cDNA or gDNA.

Produced via immunoSEQ multiplex PCR; TCRdb's table is partial and in-frame only. The profile shows fewer than 25,000 clones, 89% of them singletons. With V trimmed by 0 bases and J by 4 bases, 1 base remained unmatched. In germline, CDR1 is SGHNT, CDR2 YYREEE (reference sequence). There are 15 residues in the CDR3. The sample taken for sequencing was peripheral blood. The V and J genes are TRBV5-4 and TRBJ1-4, with 9 bases matching TRBD1. The source of this sequence is a human donor in a cohort sampled during active COVID-19. The CDR3 DNA follows: TGTGCCAGCAGCTTGGGGACAGGGGATAATGAAAAACTGTTTTTT. The encoded protein is CASSLGTGDNEKLFF.